These 9 T cell receptor beta chains were sequenced from one sample in a study of cytomegalovirus exposure and HLA in healthy donors. In the PCR, 60 Vbeta and 13 Jbeta primers were used. TCRdb's table, derived via immunoSEQ multiplex PCR, lists solely in-frame clones and lacks some. The table includes approximately 110,000 clones, approximately 12% detected once. The sequencing input was PBMCs. Every receptor here comes from a man aged 35-49 years in good health and CMV-seropositive.

The gene calls are TRBV7-9 and TRBJ2-3; 8 nucleotides line up with TRBD1. V lost 5 bases and J lost 0; bases outside the gene matches: 4. The CDR3 loop spans 15 amino acids. Germline V CDR1 and CDR2: SEHNR, FQNEAQ (reference sequence). This chain's CDR3 is CASSIRQGSTDTQYF. The DNA for the CDR3 is TGTGCCAGCAGCATACGACAGGGGAGCACAGATACGCAGTATTTT.

The rearrangement uses TRBV12-5 and TRBJ2-3; the D is unclear. V was trimmed by 6 bases and J by 12 bases, leaving 22 bases between them. Germline CDR1 and CDR2: LGHNT and FRNRAP. This CDR3 has 14 amino acids. DNA for the CDR3: TGTGCTAGTGGCGCCCATGGCCCACCTAGTCCCCAGTATTTT. As protein: CASGAHGPPSPQYF.

This chain uses TRBV19 with TRBJ2-4, with TRBD2 identical over 13 bases. The V gene's germline CDR1 is LNHDA and CDR2 SQIVND (reference sequence). The CDR3 sequence is 15 residues long. With V trimmed by 6 bases and J by 5 bases, 4 bases remained unmatched. CDR3 amino acids: CASRLAGGSQNIQYF. The CDR3 DNA reads TGTGCCAGTAGACTAGCGGGAGGGTCCCAAAACATTCAGTACTTC.

This clone has a handful of counts. The J gene is TRBJ1-2, the V gene TRBV28; 8 nucleotides line up with TRBD1. The germline V gene has CDR1 MDHEN and CDR2 SYDVKM. The CDR3 contains 16 residues. V shed 7 bases, J shed 5 bases, and the junction held 15 bases outside the gene matches. The DNA of the CDR3 is TGTGCCAGCACCAAACCCCGGACAGGGTATTCTTATGGCTACACCTTC. It translates to CASTKPRTGYSYGYTF.

This clone was detected a few times. The chain joins TRBV12-5 to TRBJ1-1; D unclear. V was pared by 1 base and J by 0 bases, with 15 bases between. Germline CDR1 LGHNT, CDR2 FRNRAP. This CDR3 comprises 17 residues. The CDR3 nucleotides are TGTGCTAGTGGTTTGGACCCGGGAGTTTGGATGAACACTGAAGCTTTCTTT. It translates to CASGLDPGVWMNTEAFF. The variable domain in full, with the rest retrieved from reference TRBV12-5 and TRBJ1-1, is DARVTQTPRHKVTEMGQEVTMRCQPILGHNTVFWYRQTMMQGLELLAYFRNRAPLDDSGMPKDRFSAEMPDATLATLKIQPSEPRDSAVYFCASGLDPGVWMNTEAFFGQGTRLTVV.

This chain uses TRBV21-1 with TRBJ2-7; the table's D call, TRBD1, was not checked against the DNA. TRBV21-1 is given as a pseudogene. CDR3 length: 12 residues. CDR3 nucleotide sequence: TGTGCCAGCAGCAAGACAGGAGGTGAGCAGTACTTC. Protein: CASSKTGGEQYF.

This clone appeared a few times. The rearrangement uses TRBV29-1 and TRBJ2-2; 8 bases are shared with TRBD1. Germline CDR1 reads SQVTM; CDR2 reads ANQGSEA. The CDR3 loop spans 13 amino acids. The trim removed 4 bases at V and 6 bases at J, leaving 4 bases unmatched. This CDR3 reads CSVGDRSAGELFF. The CDR3, as DNA: TGCAGCGTTGGGGACAGGTCAGCCGGGGAGCTGTTTTTT.

This sequence joins TRBV29-1 and TRBJ2-5; D might be TRBD2 (6 bases). CDR3 length equals 11 residues. Trimming stripped 7 bases from V and 7 bases from J, with 13 bases between. Germline V gene lookup returns CDR1 SQVTM and CDR2 ANQGSEA. CDR3 bases: TGCAGCGCCCCGGAGGGCTCGACCCAGTACTTC. Protein sequence: CSAPEGSTQYF.

CDR3 DNA sequence: TGTGCCAGCAGCTTAGGCGGACAGGGCGAGACCCAGTACTTC. Protein: CASSLGGQGETQYF. The V call is TRBV7-7, the J call TRBJ2-5; TRBD1 aligns across 8 bases. The CDR3 has 14 amino acids. Germline CDR1 and CDR2: SSHAT and FNYEAQ (reference sequence). After removal of 1 base from V and 5 bases from J, the junction contained 3 bases not matched to a gene. Full variable domain (rest looked up from reference TRBV7-7 and TRBJ2-5): GAGVSQSPRYKVTKRGQDVTLRCDPISSHATLYWYQQALGQGPEFLTYFNYEAQPDKSGLPSDRFSAERPEGSISTLTIQRTEQRDSAMYRCASSLGGQGETQYFGPGTRLLVL.